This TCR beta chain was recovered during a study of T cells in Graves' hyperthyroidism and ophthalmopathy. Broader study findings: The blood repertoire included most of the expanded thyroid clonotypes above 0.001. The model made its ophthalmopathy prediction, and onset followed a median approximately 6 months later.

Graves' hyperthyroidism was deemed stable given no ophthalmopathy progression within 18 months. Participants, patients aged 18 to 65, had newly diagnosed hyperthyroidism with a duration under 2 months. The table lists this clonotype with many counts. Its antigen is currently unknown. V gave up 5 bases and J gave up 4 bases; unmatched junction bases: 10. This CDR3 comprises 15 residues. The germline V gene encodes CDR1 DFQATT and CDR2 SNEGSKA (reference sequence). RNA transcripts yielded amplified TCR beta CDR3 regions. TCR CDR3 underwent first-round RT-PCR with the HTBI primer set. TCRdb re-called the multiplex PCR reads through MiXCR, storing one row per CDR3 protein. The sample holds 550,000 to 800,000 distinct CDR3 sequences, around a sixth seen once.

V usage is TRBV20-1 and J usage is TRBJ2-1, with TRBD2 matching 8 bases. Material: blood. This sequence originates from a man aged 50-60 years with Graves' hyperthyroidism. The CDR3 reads CSAVKTSGAYNEQFF. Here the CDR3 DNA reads TGCAGTGCTGTGAAAACTAGCGGAGCTTACAATGAGCAGTTCTTC.